This passage covers 23 T cell receptor beta chains from one sample sequenced in a study of cytomegalovirus exposure and HLA in healthy donors. Primers included in the PCR were 60 Vbeta and 13 Jbeta primers. Sequencing was performed with immunoSEQ multiplex PCR; in TCRdb, only in-frame clones are kept and a portion is missing. The table lists around 170,000 clones, around 77% of them singletons, with 2% to 2.5% in the top ten. The material sequenced was PBMCs. These receptors came from a man between 60 and 70 years old in good health and CMV-seronegative.

The CDR3 DNA reads TGTGCCAGCAGCGTCCAGGACAATGAGCAGTTCTTC. As protein: CASSVQDNEQFF. The rearrangement joins TRBV7-9 to TRBJ2-1; no definite D call. The V gene's germline CDR1 is SEHNR and CDR2 FQNEAQ (reference sequence). V was trimmed by 5 bases and J by 5 bases, leaving 7 bases between them. The CDR3 length is 12 residues.

The chain joins TRBV18 to TRBJ2-7; D call uncertain. Per the germline V gene, CDR1 is KGHSH and CDR2 is LQKENI. The CDR3 is made up of 13 amino acids. Deletions cut 2 bases from V and 2 bases from J, with 7 bases between. The chain's CDR3 is CASSPAETYEQYF. CDR3 DNA sequence: TGTGCCAGCTCACCAGCAGAAACCTACGAGCAGTACTTC.

This chain connects TRBV2 to TRBJ1-2; 8 nucleotides agree with TRBD1. CDR1 is SNHLY and CDR2 is FYNNEI in the germline V gene. Trimming cost V 6 bases and J 6 bases; bases outside gene matches: 15. This CDR3 contains 16 residues. In nucleotides, the CDR3 is TGTGCCAGCAGAGAGTCTTCAGGGGGCGCCCTAAATGGCTACACCTTC. Amino acid sequence: CASRESSGGALNGYTF.

This chain uses TRBV11-1 with TRBJ2-7; TRBD1 might be the D (6 bases). The CDR3 runs 16 residues. The V end was cut by 2 bases, the J end by 6 bases, with 20 bases between. Germline lookup yields CDR1 SGHAT and CDR2 FQDESV (reference sequence). The CDR3 DNA is TGTGCCAGCAGCTTACGTACGAACAGGGACGGACGCGAGCAGTACTTC. It is translated as CASSLRTNRDGREQYF.

The chain uses TRBV5-4 and TRBJ2-7; no clear D gene. The CDR3 is made up of 13 amino acids. The germline V gene has CDR1 SGHNT and CDR2 YYREEE (reference sequence). Trimming removed 2 bases from V and 2 bases from J, with 8 bases in between. This chain's CDR3 is CASSFTSAYEQYF. As DNA, the CDR3 is TGTGCCAGCAGCTTCACATCCGCCTACGAGCAGTACTTC.

The rearrangement joins TRBV5-4 to TRBJ2-1; 12 nucleotides match TRBD2. Germline V gene lookup returns CDR1 SGHNT and CDR2 YYREEE (reference sequence). V was pared by 5 bases and J by 3 bases, with 3 bases of the junction left unmatched. CDR3 length: 15 residues. CDR3 in DNA: TGTGCCAGCAGGTCACTAGCGGGGGGCTACAATGAGCAGTTCTTC. Protein: CASRSLAGGYNEQFF.

V and J are TRBV5-6 and TRBJ2-6, with TRBD1 identical over 7 bases. The ends lost 4 bases at V and 0 bases at J; junction bases unmatched: 7. The CDR3 contains 17 residues. In germline, CDR1 is SGHDT, CDR2 YYEEEE. The CDR3 here is CASSPGQLRSGANVLTF. Written as DNA, the CDR3 is TGTGCCAGCAGCCCGGGACAGCTCCGCTCTGGGGCCAACGTCCTGACTTTC. The complete variable domain, with remaining parts taken from reference TRBV5-6 and TRBJ2-6, reads DAGVTQSPTHLIKTRGQQVTLRCSPKSGHDTVSWYQQALGQGPQFIFQYYEEEERQRGNFPDRFSGHQFPNYSSELNVNALLLGDSALYLCASSPGQLRSGANVLTFGAGSRLTVL.

As to this clone: The same CDR3 also results from other DNA sequences found in this sample. This CDR3 is CASSFTSGSSYEQYF. As DNA, the CDR3 is TGCGCCAGCAGCTTCACCAGCGGGAGCTCCTACGAGCAGTACTTC. V gene TRBV5-1 combines with J gene TRBJ2-7; 8 bases are a match to TRBD2. Trimming took 2 bases from V and 0 from J; bases not matched to a gene: 4. This CDR3 spans 15 amino acids. Germline loops: CDR1 SGHRS, CDR2 YFSETQ.

This chain connects TRBV5-4 to TRBJ1-1, with 9 nucleotides matching TRBD1. V shed 3 bases, J shed 0 bases, and the junction held 3 bases outside the gene matches. The CDR3 is 15 residues long. The germline CDR1 and CDR2 sequences are SGHNT and YYREEE (reference sequence). The CDR3, as DNA: TGTGCCAGCAGCTGGGGGGACAGGGTGAACACTGAAGCTTTCTTT. This gives the protein CASSWGDRVNTEAFF. Combining the CDR3 with reference TRBV5-4 and TRBJ1-1 gives the whole variable domain ETGVTQSPTHLIKTRGQQVTLRCSSQSGHNTVSWYQQALGQGPQFIFQYYREEENGRGNFPPRFSGLQFPNYSSELNVNALELDDSALYLCASSWGDRVNTEAFFGQGTRLTVV.

The chain has TRBV29-1 and TRBJ1-3; D not certain. V lost 1 base and J 2 bases, leaving 6 bases between the germline ends. The CDR3 spans 13 residues. The germline CDR1 and CDR2 sequences are SQVTM and ANQGSEA. The CDR3 is CSVEAGTGNTIYF. As DNA, the CDR3 is TGCAGCGTTGAAGCGGGAACTGGAAACACCATATATTTT.

This clone has more than one count but fewer than ten. The chain carries TRBV9 and TRBJ2-3, with 14 bases fitting TRBD2. In germline, CDR1 is SGDLS, CDR2 YYNGEE. The CDR3 is 17 residues long. The trim removed 2 bases at V and 0 bases at J, leaving 2 bases unmatched. The CDR3 is CASSVGTSGSSTDTQYF. The CDR3 bases are TGTGCCAGCAGCGTGGGGACTAGCGGGAGTAGCACAGATACGCAGTATTTT.

Here the CDR3 DNA reads TGCGCCAGCAGCATCAGCGGGGGGGCCTGGGATGAGCAGTTCTTC. It codes for CASSISGGAWDEQFF. V is TRBV5-1 and J is TRBJ2-1, with TRBD2 matching 10 bases. V lost 4 bases, J lost 8 bases, and 9 bases stayed unmatched. The CDR3 spans 15 residues. The germline CDR1 and CDR2 sequences are SGHRS and YFSETQ. Full variable domain (missing parts from reference TRBV5-1 and TRBJ2-1): KAGVTQTPRYLIKTRGQQVTLSCSPISGHRSVSWYQQTPGQGLQFLFEYFSETQRNKGNFPGRFSGRQFSNSRSEMNVSTLELGDSALYLCASSISGGAWDEQFFGPGTRLTVL.

V is TRBV6-6 and J is TRBJ2-7; 7 positions agree with TRBD2. CDR3 length: 13 amino acids. CDR1 is MNHNY, CDR2 SVGAGI, per germline (reference sequence). V shed 6 bases, J shed 2 bases, and the junction held 4 bases outside the gene matches. The CDR3 region is CASRSAGAYEQYF. CDR3 sequence (DNA): TGTGCCAGCAGGTCCGCGGGGGCCTACGAGCAGTACTTC.

This rearrangement joins TRBV12-1 to TRBJ2-1; the table assigns TRBD2, which was not confirmed against the DNA. TRBV12-1 is deemed a pseudogene. The CDR3 is 15 amino acids. The CDR3 loop is CASSSPSGTYNEQFF. The DNA of the CDR3 is TGTGCCAGCAGCTCGCCCAGCGGGACCTACAATGAGCAGTTCTTC.

As for this clone: This sample includes further DNA sequences coding for the same CDR3. The chain carries TRBV5-1 and TRBJ1-1; perhaps TRBD1 as D (6 bases). The CDR3 is made up of 15 amino acids. Looked up from germline, CDR1 is SGHRS and CDR2 is YFSETQ. V lost 0 bases and J lost 1, with 10 bases in between. The CDR3 coding sequence is TGCGCCAGCAGCTTGGTGGGGGGGGCGAACACTGAAGCTTTCTTT. This codes for CASSLVGGANTEAFF.

The J gene is TRBJ1-5, the V gene TRBV19; 8 bases match TRBD1. The J segment lost 5 bases and the V segment lost 3 bases, leaving 18 bases of the junction unmatched. The CDR3 has 19 residues. Germline CDR1 reads LNHDA; CDR2 reads SQIVND (reference sequence). The CDR3 bases are TGTGCCAGTAGTATCGGGTTGATTTTCGACAGGGGAGTTTATCAGCCCCAGCATTTT. This translates into CASSIGLIFDRGVYQPQHF.

V usage is TRBV18 and J usage is TRBJ1-5; D perhaps matches TRBD1 (6 bases). The CDR3 runs to 14 residues. The germline gives CDR1 KGHSH, CDR2 LQKENI. With 2 bases removed from V and 5 bases from J, the gap between germline ends came to 10 bases. CDR3 in amino acids: CASSPRGGDQPQHF. As DNA, the CDR3 is TGTGCCAGCTCACCAAGAGGGGGTGATCAGCCCCAGCATTTT.

CDR3 protein: CASSLNQPQHF. CDR3 coding DNA: TGTGCCAGCAGCCTCAATCAGCCCCAGCATTTT. The rearrangement uses TRBV6-6 and TRBJ1-5, with D hard to call. V lost 6 bases, J lost 3 bases, and 3 bases lay in between. CDR3 length: 11 residues. Per germline, CDR1 MNHNY and CDR2 SVGAGI (reference sequence).

The genes are TRBV7-2 and TRBJ1-1; 7 bases fit TRBD1. Germline CDR1 SGHTA, CDR2 FQGNSA. CDR3 size: 13 residues. J gave up 8 bases and V 1 base, and 4 bases lay outside the gene matches. The CDR3 DNA is TGTGCCAGCAGCTTAGAGTCGGACAGGGAAGCTTTCTTT. It yields the protein CASSLESDREAFF.

The rearrangement joins TRBV27 to TRBJ1-5; 7 bases are a match to TRBD1. The CDR3 runs to 14 residues. The germline V gene has CDR1 MNHEY and CDR2 SMNVEV (reference sequence). Trimming took 3 bases from V and 5 from J; bases not matched to a gene: 4. In DNA, the CDR3 is TGTGCCAGCAGTTTCAGGGGGGTCGATCAGCCCCAGCATTTT. Residues: CASSFRGVDQPQHF.

The V and J genes are TRBV4-3 and TRBJ2-1, with 7 bases fitting TRBD2. The CDR3 contains 13 residues. Trimming cost V 4 bases and J 12 bases; bases outside gene matches: 9. Germline CDR1 reads LGHNA; CDR2 reads YSLEER. CDR3 protein: CASSRGLDSLQFF. The CDR3 bases are TGCGCCAGCAGCCGAGGACTAGATTCCCTGCAGTTCTTC.

The chain has TRBV29-1 and TRBJ2-5, with TRBD1 matching 8 bases. Germline V gene data show CDR1 as SQVTM and CDR2 as ANQGSEA. The CDR3 spans 14 residues. J gave up 5 bases and V 1 base, and 6 bases lay outside the gene matches. CDR3 region: CSVEVTGAEETQYF. CDR3 in DNA: TGCAGCGTTGAAGTGACAGGGGCGGAGGAGACCCAGTACTTC. The variable domain in full, with the rest retrieved from reference TRBV29-1 and TRBJ2-5, is SAVISQKPSRDICQRGTSLTIQCQVDSQVTMMFWYRQQPGQSLTLIATANQGSEATYESGFVIDKFPISRPNLTFSTLTVSNMSPEDSSIYLCSVEVTGAEETQYFGPGTRLLVL.

J is TRBJ2-7 and V is TRBV7-2; the D gene is possibly TRBD2 (6 bases). The CDR3 extends over 15 amino acids. With 3 bases removed from V and 5 bases from J, the gap between germline ends came to 17 bases. The germline V gene has CDR1 SGHTA and CDR2 FQGNSA. The CDR3, as DNA: TGTGCCAGCAGCTTCAGCGGGTCAGTCTTCCACGAGCAGTACTTC. Protein product: CASSFSGSVFHEQYF.